The present T cell receptor (beta chain) was sequenced within a study of cytomegalovirus exposure and HLA in healthy donors. Germline lookup yields CDR1 SQVTM and CDR2 ANQGSEA. V was trimmed by 3 bases and J by 4 bases, leaving 11 bases between them. This CDR3 is built from 13 residues. 13 Jbeta primers and 60 Vbeta primers were used for the PCR. TCRdb's table, derived via immunoSEQ multiplex PCR, lists solely in-frame clones and lacks some. The sample contains over 100,000 clones, around 70% of which appear only once. This clonotype originated in a man between 25 and 39 years old in good health and CMV-seropositive. Material: PBMCs. This chain uses TRBV29-1 with TRBJ2-3; tentatively, D is TRBD1 (5 bases). The CDR3 protein is CSVDIGVADTQYF. The CDR3 DNA reads as TGCAGCGTTGATATAGGGGTTGCAGATACGCAGTATTTT.